This T cell receptor (beta chain) was retrieved from a study of OX40 agonist ivuxolimab in advanced cancers. Across the whole study: Patients assigned to dose escalation were diagnosed with hepatocellular carcinoma, melanoma, renal cell or head and neck cancer.

This CDR3 has 15 amino acids. The germline V gene encodes CDR1 SGDLS and CDR2 YYNGEE. With 0 bases removed from V and 5 bases from J, the gap between germline ends came to 14 bases. Sequenced by immunoSEQ multiplex PCR; TCRdb stores in-frame clones only, minus some. The sample carries fewer than 95,000 clones, 70% to 85% recorded once. The receptor was derived from an adult with an advanced solid tumor such as melanoma, head and neck, liver or kidney cancer. The J gene is TRBJ2-5, the V gene TRBV9; D may correspond to TRBD1 or TRBD2 (6 bases each). The material was CD4+ or CD8+ T cells sorted from blood, obtained in a trial of the OX40 agonist ivuxolimab. The CDR3 coding sequence is TGTGCCAGCAGCGTAGATTGGGGGGCTTGGGAGACCCAGTACTTC. Residues: CASSVDWGAWETQYF. The full variable domain, with the rest looked up from reference TRBV9 and TRBJ2-5, is DSGVTQTPKHLITATGQRVTLRCSPRSGDLSVYWYQQSLDQGLQFLIQYYNGEERAKGNILERFSAQQFPDLHSELNLSSLELGDSALYFCASSVDWGAWETQYFGPGTRLLVL.